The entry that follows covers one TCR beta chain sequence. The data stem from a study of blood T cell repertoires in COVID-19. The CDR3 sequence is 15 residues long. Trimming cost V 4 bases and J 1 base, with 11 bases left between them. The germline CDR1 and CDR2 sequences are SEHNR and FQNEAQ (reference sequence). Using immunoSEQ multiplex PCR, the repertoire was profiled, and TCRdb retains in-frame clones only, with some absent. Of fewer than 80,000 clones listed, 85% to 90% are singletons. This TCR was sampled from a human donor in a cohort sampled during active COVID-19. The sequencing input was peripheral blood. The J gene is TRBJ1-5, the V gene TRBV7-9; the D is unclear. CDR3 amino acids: CASSSYGESNQPQHF. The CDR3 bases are TGTGCCAGCAGCTCATACGGAGAGAGCAATCAGCCCCAGCATTTT.